This T cell receptor beta chain was found in a study of T cells in Graves' hyperthyroidism and ophthalmopathy. Study observations and caveats: Blood also showed most of the thyroid clonotypes that were expanded above 0.001. Ophthalmopathy and stable hyperthyroidism were told apart by a 13 V-J model. Prediction of ophthalmopathy progression came a median 6.5 months pre-onset.

Amplified TCR beta CDR3 regions derived from RNA transcripts. First-round RT-PCR targeting the TCR CDR3 was performed with the HTBI primer set. MiXCR, applied by TCRdb to the multiplex PCR reads, yields one record per CDR3 protein. The sample yields approximately 510,000 distinct CDR3 sequences, approximately 49% seen once. This clonotype was detected ten times or more. No antigen is known for it. Diagnoses were made from clinical symptoms, serum measures (thyroxine and TRAb), thyroid ultrasound and orbital computed tomography. The sequenced sample consisted of peripheral blood or thyroid tissue (not recorded which). The TCR comes from an adult woman with Graves' disease, either hyperthyroidism or ophthalmopathy (not recorded which).

The CDR3 loop is CASSYTDTGELFF. DNA of the CDR3: TGTGCCAGCAGTTATACAGACACCGGGGAGCTGTTTTTT. This chain joins TRBV2 and TRBJ2-2; D not certain. The V end was cut by 5 bases, the J end by 3 bases, with 7 bases between. This CDR3 spans 13 amino acids. CDR1 and CDR2 (germline): SNHLY, FYNNEI. Full variable domain (missing parts from reference TRBV2 and TRBJ2-2): EPEVTQTPSHQVTQMGQEVILRCVPISNHLYFYWYRQILGQKVEFLVSFYNNEISEKSEIFDDQFSVERPDGSNFTLKIRSTKLEDSAMYFCASSYTDTGELFFGEGSRLTVL.